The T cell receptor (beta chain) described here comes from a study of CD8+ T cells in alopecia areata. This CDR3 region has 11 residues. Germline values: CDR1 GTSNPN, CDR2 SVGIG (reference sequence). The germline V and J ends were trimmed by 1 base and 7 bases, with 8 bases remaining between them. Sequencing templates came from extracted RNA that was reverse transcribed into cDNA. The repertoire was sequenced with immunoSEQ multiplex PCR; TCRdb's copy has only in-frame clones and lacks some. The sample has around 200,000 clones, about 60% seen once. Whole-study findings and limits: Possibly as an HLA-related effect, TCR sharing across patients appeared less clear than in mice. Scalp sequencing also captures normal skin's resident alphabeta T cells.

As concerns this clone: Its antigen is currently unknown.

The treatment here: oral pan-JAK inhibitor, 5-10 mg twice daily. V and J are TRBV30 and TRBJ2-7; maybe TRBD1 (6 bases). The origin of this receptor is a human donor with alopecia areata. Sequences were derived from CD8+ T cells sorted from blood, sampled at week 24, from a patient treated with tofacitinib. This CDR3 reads CAWSARGEQYF. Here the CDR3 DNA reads TGTGCCTGGAGTGCCAGGGGTGAGCAGTACTTC.